This is a list of T cell receptor beta chains from one sample in a study of blood T cell repertoires in COVID-19. Sequencing was performed with immunoSEQ multiplex PCR; in TCRdb, only in-frame clones are kept and a portion is missing. The data contain 150,000 to 200,000 clones, around 67% of them seen just once; the ten biggest clones take up around 3%. The specimen was peripheral blood. All receptors derive from a woman older than 75 with acute or convalescent COVID-19. The conserved cysteine and the conserved F or W are not part of the CDR3 here.

>TRBV5-1
ASSFPGLATYNEQF
>TRBV7-6
ASSLLGQGAGEQY
>TRBV19
ASTSGYGETQY
>TRBV28
ASTHRRAVLTDTQY
>TRBV28
ASSRAGGSTDTQY
>TRBV2
ASGFSSYEQY
>TRBV6-1
ASKPGGAMNTEAF
>TRBV11-1
ASSLEESGTDTQY
>TRBV11-3
ASSLDLSESGELF
>TRBV28
ASRPGQGGRWAQH
>TRBV6-1
ASSERGSGNQETQY
>TRBV7-9
ASSWGLAGGGRADTQY
>TRBV4-3
ASSFLAGGSYEQY
>TRBV12-3/TRBV12-4
ASSYHLNKQY
>TRBV5-4
ASSDRTSGSTGELF
>TRBV30
AWSVRLADEQY
>TRBV5-4
ASSSAGGEQF
>TRBV5-6
ASSPRNADTQY
>TRBV4-2
ASSQELAGVSTGELF
>TRBV19
ASRGTSGTGELF
>TRBV7-9
ASSLLGNTIY
>TRBV19
ASSTPRRGGSPLH
>TRBV18
ASSGPRRDQPQH
>TRBV27
ASSYRDFYNEQF
>TRBV5-1
ASSSSTGDTEAF
>TRBV20-1
SASQGGLYGYT
>TRBV24-1
ATSDPAEHHYNEQF
>TRBV5-1
ASSLAPGSYNEQF
>TRBV6-1
ASSELGGTEAF
>TRBV19
ASSIGGSADWPQH
>TRBV6-2/TRBV6-3
ASSLELAGFLETQY
>TRBV5-1
ASSLVEGFTDTQY
>TRBV7-3
ASSLPGHTGNEQF
>TRBV19
ASSIGTGLAYNEQF
>TRBV4-3
ASSQDNLAEWDIQY
>TRBV29-1
SVAGPLGTGSRDEQF
>TRBV28
ASSLRDREAAF
>TRBV5-4
ASSLGRGISYEQY
>TRBV14
ASSQVEAGHQY
>TRBV7-2
ASSLARGSTDTQY
>TRBV7-8
ASSLRDGTGNTIY
>TRBV9
ASSVGPSGRGNEQF
>TRBV2
ASSRTGVAGELF
>TRBV29-1
SVVTVQETQY
>TRBV10-3
AISESGTGGYEQY
>TRBV11-2
ASSSLAGGNEQF
>TRBV12-3/TRBV12-4
ASSLQFEAF
>TRBV6-1
ASSEGPRDGIYEQY
>TRBV3-1/TRBV3-2
ASSLSTGTKNIQY
>TRBV28
ASSFSGSTEAF
>TRBV9
ASSVASGGPAY
>TRBV19
ASRLAGGLTGELF